This T cell receptor (beta chain) came from a study of OX40 agonist ivuxolimab in advanced cancers. V was trimmed by 8 bases and J by 10 bases, leaving 15 bases between them. CDR3 size: 11 residues. CDR1 MDHEN and CDR2 SYDVKM come from the germline V gene. TCRdb's copy holds only in-frame clones and misses some; the assay was immunoSEQ multiplex PCR. The sample includes 83,000 or so clones, roughly 80% of them seen just once. The receptor was isolated from an adult with an advanced solid tumor such as melanoma, head and neck, liver or kidney cancer. This chain connects TRBV28 to TRBJ2-7; a weak D match, TRBD1 (5 bases). The specimen comprised CD4+ or CD8+ T cells sorted from blood, sampled in a trial of the OX40 agonist ivuxolimab. CDR3 nucleotides: TGTGCCAGCGGCTCAACAAGGGGACAGTACTTC. It codes for CASGSTRGQYF. The full variable domain, with the rest looked up from reference TRBV28 and TRBJ2-7, is DVKVTQSSRYLVKRTGEKVFLECVQDMDHENMFWYRQDPGLGLRLIYFSYDVKMKEKGDIPEGYSVSREKKERFSLILESASTNQTSMYLCASGSTRGQYFGPGTRLTVT.